Sequencing of this T cell receptor beta chain was carried out in a study of cytomegalovirus exposure and HLA in healthy donors. Study observations and caveats: By a later analysis, the bulk of CMV-associated TCR beta chains appeared HLA-restricted. As a later analysis showed, several of the most significant clusters appeared to be linked to common viral pathogens.

This clone was detected a few times. No antigen is known for it. CDR1 MDHEN and CDR2 SYDVKM come from the germline V gene. The CDR3 totals 13 residues. V was cut by 4 bases and J by 13 bases, with 16 bases left in between. PCR was performed using 60 Vbeta and 13 Jbeta primers. Here immunoSEQ multiplex PCR was the method, and the copy in TCRdb shows in-frame clones only, minus some. This sample carries roughly 110,000 clones, 82% of them seen once, and the ten largest clones take roughly 2.6%. The receptor's source is a woman aged 18 to 35 in good health and CMV-seronegative. Sequenced input: PBMCs. The J gene is TRBJ1-4, the V gene TRBV28; D gene ambiguous. CDR3 coding DNA: TGTGCCAGCAGTTCAGGACTTACACGTGGACTGTTTTTT. The encoded protein is CASSSGLTRGLFF.